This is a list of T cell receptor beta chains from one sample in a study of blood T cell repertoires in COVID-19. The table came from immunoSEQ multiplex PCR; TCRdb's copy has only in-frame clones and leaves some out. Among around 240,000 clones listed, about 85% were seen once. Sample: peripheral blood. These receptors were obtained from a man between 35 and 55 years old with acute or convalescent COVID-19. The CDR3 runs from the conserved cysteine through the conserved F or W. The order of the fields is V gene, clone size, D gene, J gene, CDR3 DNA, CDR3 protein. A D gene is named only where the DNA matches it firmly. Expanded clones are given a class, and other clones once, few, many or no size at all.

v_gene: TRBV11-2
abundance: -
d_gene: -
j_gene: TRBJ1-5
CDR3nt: TGTGCCAGCAGCTTAGGCACAGTAAGCAATCAGCCCCAGCATTTT
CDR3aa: CASSLGTVSNQPQHF

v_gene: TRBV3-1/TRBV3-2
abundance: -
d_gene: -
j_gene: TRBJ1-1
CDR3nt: TGTGCCAGCACCGGGGGGGCCGCTGAAGCTTTCTTT
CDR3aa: CASTGGAAEAFF

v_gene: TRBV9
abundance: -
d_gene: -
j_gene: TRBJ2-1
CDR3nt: TGTGCCAGCAGTAGCGGATCCTCCTACAATGAGCAGTTCTTC
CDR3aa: CASSSGSSYNEQFF

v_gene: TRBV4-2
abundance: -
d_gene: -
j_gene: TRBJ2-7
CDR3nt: TGTGCCAGCAGCTCAGAACAGGGCTACGAGCAGTACTTC
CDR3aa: CASSSEQGYEQYF

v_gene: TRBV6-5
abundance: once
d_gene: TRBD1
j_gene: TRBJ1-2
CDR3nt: TGTGCCAGCAGTTATGGGGACAGGGGGGGCTATGGCTACACCTTC
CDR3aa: CASSYGDRGGYGYTF

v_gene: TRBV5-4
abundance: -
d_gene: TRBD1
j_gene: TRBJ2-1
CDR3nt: TGTGCCAGCAGTAGTCCCGGGACAGGGTCGGGTTTTCCGGATGAGCAGTTCTTC
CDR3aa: CASSSPGTGSGFPDEQFF

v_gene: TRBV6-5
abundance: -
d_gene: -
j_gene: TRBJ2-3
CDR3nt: TGTGCCAGCAGTTACTCAGCGGACACAGATACGCAGTATTTT
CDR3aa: CASSYSADTDTQYF

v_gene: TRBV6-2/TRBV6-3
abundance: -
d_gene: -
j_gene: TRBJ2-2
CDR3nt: TGTGCCAGCAGTTACGCAGGGTTCACCGGGGAGCTGTTTTTT
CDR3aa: CASSYAGFTGELFF

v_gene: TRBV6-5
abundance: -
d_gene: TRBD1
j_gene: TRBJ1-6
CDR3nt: TGTGCCAGCAGTCCTCGGACAGGGGGCCCTTCACCCCTCCACTTT
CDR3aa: CASSPRTGGPSPLHF

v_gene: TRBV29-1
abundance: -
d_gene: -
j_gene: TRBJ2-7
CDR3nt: TGCAGCGTTGAGTTCAGGACAGACCACCGCGAGCAGTACTTC
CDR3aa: CSVEFRTDHREQYF

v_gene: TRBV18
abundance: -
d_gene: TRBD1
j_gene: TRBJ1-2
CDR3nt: TGTGCCAGCTCACCGCTACAGGGGAGCTATGGCTACACCTTC
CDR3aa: CASSPLQGSYGYTF

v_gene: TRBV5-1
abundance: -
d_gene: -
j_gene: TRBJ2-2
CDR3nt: TGCGCCAGCAGCTTTCCCCTCTTACAGGCAACCTCGAACACCGGGGAGCTGTTTTTT
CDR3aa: CASSFPLLQATSNTGELFF

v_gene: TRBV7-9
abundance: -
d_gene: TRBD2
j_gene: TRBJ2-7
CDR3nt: TGTGCCAGCAGCCCAACTAGCGGGGGGGCGTGGGAGCAGTACTTC
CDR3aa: CASSPTSGGAWEQYF

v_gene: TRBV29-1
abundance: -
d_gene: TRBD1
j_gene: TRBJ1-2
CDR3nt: TGCAGCGTTAACCTGGGACAGTCCAACTATGGCTACACCTTC
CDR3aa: CSVNLGQSNYGYTF

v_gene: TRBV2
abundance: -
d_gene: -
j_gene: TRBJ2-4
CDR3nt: TGTGCCAGCATGGCGACTCGTAACATAAACATTCAGTACTTC
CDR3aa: CASMATRNINIQYF

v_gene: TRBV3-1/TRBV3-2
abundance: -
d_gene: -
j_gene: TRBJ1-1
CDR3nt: TGTGCCAGCAGCCAATGGGTCGGCGGTACTCTGAACACTGAAGCTTTCTTT
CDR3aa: CASSQWVGGTLNTEAFF

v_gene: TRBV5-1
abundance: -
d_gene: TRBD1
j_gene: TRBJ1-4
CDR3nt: TGCGCCAGCAGCTTCAGTGGACAGGGTGAAAAACTGTTTTTT
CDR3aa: CASSFSGQGEKLFF

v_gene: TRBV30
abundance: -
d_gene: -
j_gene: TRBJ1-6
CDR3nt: TGTGCCTGGGCTGGGGAGGCAGATAATTCACCCCTCCACTTT
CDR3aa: CAWAGEADNSPLHF

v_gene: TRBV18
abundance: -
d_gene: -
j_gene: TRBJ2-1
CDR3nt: TGTGCCAGCTCACCCTCGAGTTATGAGCAGTTCTTC
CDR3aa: CASSPSSYEQFF

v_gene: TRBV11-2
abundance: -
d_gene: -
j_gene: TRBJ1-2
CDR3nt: TGTGCCAGCAGCCCCCACAGCGGCAAGGGCTATGGCTACACCTTC
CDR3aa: CASSPHSGKGYGYTF

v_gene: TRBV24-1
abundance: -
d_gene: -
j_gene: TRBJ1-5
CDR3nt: TGTGCCACCAGTAGAACGGGGGTAGATCAGCCCCAGCATTTT
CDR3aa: CATSRTGVDQPQHF

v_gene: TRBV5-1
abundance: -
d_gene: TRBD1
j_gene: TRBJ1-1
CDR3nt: TGCGCCAGCAGCTGGAGGGCGACAGGGGGGAACACTGAAGCTTTCTTT
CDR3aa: CASSWRATGGNTEAFF

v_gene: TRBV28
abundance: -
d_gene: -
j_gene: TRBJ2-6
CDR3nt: TGTGCCAGCAGTTTCCGGGGATCAGGGGCCAACGTCCTGACTTTC
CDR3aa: CASSFRGSGANVLTF

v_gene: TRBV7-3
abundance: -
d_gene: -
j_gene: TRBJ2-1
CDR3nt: TGTGCCAGCAGCCCCGGGTCGGCGGCCGATGAGCAGTTCTTC
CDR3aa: CASSPGSAADEQFF

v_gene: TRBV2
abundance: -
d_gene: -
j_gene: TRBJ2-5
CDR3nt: TGTGCCAGCAGTAGGGGGGGCCCAAGTCTACAAGAGACCCAGTACTTC
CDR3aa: CASSRGGPSLQETQYF

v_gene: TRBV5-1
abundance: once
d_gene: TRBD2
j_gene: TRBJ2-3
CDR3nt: TGCGCCACCTCGAGACTAGCGGGGGTGGCAGATACGCAGTATTTT
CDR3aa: CATSRLAGVADTQYF

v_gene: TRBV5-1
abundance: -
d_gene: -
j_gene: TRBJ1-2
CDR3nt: TGCGCCAGCAGCCCCGACAGCACCTATGGCTACACCTTC
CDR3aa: CASSPDSTYGYTF

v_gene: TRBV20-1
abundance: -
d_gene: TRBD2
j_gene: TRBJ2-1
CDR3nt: TGCAGTGAGGGACTAGCAGGGCAGCAGTTCTTC
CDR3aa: CSEGLAGQQFF

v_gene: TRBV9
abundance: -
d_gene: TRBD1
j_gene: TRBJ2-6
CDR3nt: TGTGCCAGCAGCGTAAGAGGACAGGGGGCCGACGTCCTGACTTTC
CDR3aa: CASSVRGQGADVLTF